A single sample is the source of the 12 T cell receptor beta chains below, sequenced in a study of T cells in Graves' hyperthyroidism and ophthalmopathy. Amplified TCR beta CDR3 regions derived from RNA transcripts. The TCR CDR3 was amplified in a first-round RT-PCR using the HTBI primer set. TCRdb re-derived calls from the multiplex PCR reads in MiXCR, one entry per CDR3 protein. There are approximately 200,000 distinct CDR3 sequences in the sample; approximately 20% occur only once, and 35% to 50% lies in the top ten. Sequencing input: blood. Source of these receptors: a man aged 35 to 55 with Graves' hyperthyroidism.

In this sample, this clonotype turned up many times. The chain uses TRBV20-1 and TRBJ2-5; 13 nucleotides agree with TRBD2. Germline CDR1 reads DFQATT; CDR2 reads SNEGSKA (reference sequence). Trimming cost V 4 bases and J 2 bases; bases outside gene matches: 4. This CDR3 region has 15 residues. CDR3 nucleotides: TGCAGTGCTACCGGGACTAGCGGGACACAAGAGACCCAGTACTTC. Amino acids: CSATGTSGTQETQYF.

This clonotype was detected ten times or more. The chain couples TRBV6-2 or TRBV6-3 to TRBJ1-1, with D uncertain. Trimming removed 7 bases from V and 1 base from J, with 19 bases in between. This CDR3 contains 16 residues. CDR1 is MNHEY, CDR2 SVGEGT, per germline. CDR3 region: CASNPSFRLTNTEAFF. The CDR3 region has the DNA TGTGCCAGCAATCCCTCCTTTAGACTGACGAACACTGAAGCTTTCTTT.

In its sample, this clonotype was seen a few times. The chain combines TRBV2 with TRBJ2-7; TRBD2 might be the D (6 bases). V lost 4 bases to trimming and J lost 2 bases, with 12 bases between them. Germline loops: CDR1 SNHLY, CDR2 FYNNEI. This CDR3 is built from 14 residues. The CDR3 here is CASSGRRGPYEQYF. In DNA, the CDR3 is TGTGCCAGCAGTGGGAGGAGGGGCCCCTACGAGCAGTACTTC.

In this sample, this clonotype turned up many times. This sequence joins TRBV27 and TRBJ2-1; a weak D match, TRBD2 (5 bases). This CDR3 has 15 residues. The ends were cut back, 6 bases at V and 0 bases at J, with 12 bases in the middle. Germline V gene lookup returns CDR1 MNHEY and CDR2 SMNVEV (reference sequence). Here the CDR3 reads CASREDWSSYNEQFF. The CDR3 DNA reads TGTGCCAGCAGAGAGGACTGGAGCTCCTACAATGAGCAGTTCTTC.

This clonotype has a count of ten or more. The V gene is TRBV4-3, the J gene TRBJ1-1; 8 positions match TRBD1. The CDR3 runs to 14 residues. Germline CDR1 is LGHNA and CDR2 is YSLEER. The J segment lost 6 bases and the V segment lost 4 bases, leaving 7 bases of the junction unmatched. The CDR3 DNA follows: TGCGCCAGCAGCCGTGACAGGGGTGAGGCTGAAGCTTTCTTT. Protein: CASSRDRGEAEAFF.

This clonotype has at least ten counts. The gene calls are TRBV5-1 and TRBJ1-1, with D tentatively TRBD1 (5 bases). Deletions cut 2 bases from V and 8 bases from J, with 16 bases between. The CDR3 totals 14 residues. Germline CDR1 is SGHRS and CDR2 is YFSETQ. CDR3 nucleotides: TGCGCCAGCAGCTTAGGGGATTCTAAAACAGAAGCTTTCTTT. This translates into CASSLGDSKTEAFF.

The genes are TRBV19 and TRBJ2-5; unclear D gene. CDR1 is LNHDA, CDR2 SQIVND, per germline (reference sequence). V lost 3 bases, J lost 1 base, and 6 bases lay in between. The CDR3 loop spans 13 amino acids. The CDR3 DNA follows: TGTGCCAGTAGTATTCATCTCCAAGAGACCCAGTACTTC. Protein sequence: CASSIHLQETQYF.

The J gene is TRBJ2-2, the V gene TRBV5-6, with 9 bases lining up with TRBD1. This CDR3 region has 17 residues. J gave up 1 base and V 4 bases, and 8 bases lay outside the gene matches. Germline V lookup: CDR1 SGHDT, CDR2 YYEEEE. The CDR3 sequence is CASSGGQGSGNTGELFF. The CDR3 region has the DNA TGTGCCAGCAGCGGGGGACAGGGTAGCGGGAACACCGGGGAGCTGTTTTTT.

This clonotype appeared many times. The chain recombines TRBV7-2 with TRBJ2-1; weak D call: TRBD1 (6 bases). Trimming removed 5 bases from V and 0 bases from J, with 11 bases in between. Germline CDR1 is SGHTA and CDR2 is FQGNSA. The CDR3 length is 15 residues. The CDR3 DNA is TGTGCCAGCAGCGCTCAGGGGAGCTCCTACAATGAGCAGTTCTTC. Its protein product is CASSAQGSSYNEQFF. Looking up the rest from reference TRBV7-2 and TRBJ2-1 gives the full variable domain: GAGVSQSPSNKVTEKGKDVELRCDPISGHTALYWYRQSLGQGLEFLIYFQGNSAPDKSGLPSDRFSAERTGGSVSTLTIQRTQQEDSAVYLCASSAQGSSYNEQFFGPGTRLTVL.

The gene calls are TRBV13 and TRBJ1-4; weak D call: TRBD1 (6 bases). The CDR3 is 17 residues long. Between the trimmed V and J ends, which lost 1 base and 6 bases, there was a span of 18 bases. Germline V CDR1 and CDR2: PRHDT, FYEKMQ (reference sequence). For the CDR3, the DNA is TGTGCCAGCAGCTTAGTCGGGGGTCCAGGGGTCGATGAAAAACTGTTTTTT. It translates to CASSLVGGPGVDEKLFF.

Many counts were recorded for this clonotype. This rearrangement joins TRBV3-1 to TRBJ1-2; D uncertain. This CDR3 has 15 amino acids. Germline CDR1 is LGHDT and CDR2 is YNNKEL (reference sequence). V lost 0 bases to trimming and J lost 4 bases, with 12 bases between them. The CDR3 coding sequence is TGTGCCAGCAGCCAAGACGCGGGGAGAGGCTATGGCTACACCTTC. This codes for CASSQDAGRGYGYTF.

This chain links TRBV7-3 with TRBJ2-3, with 7 bases matching TRBD2. V shed 5 bases and J 4 bases; nucleotides not matched to a gene: 3. Germline CDR1 is SGHTA and CDR2 is FQGTGA. This CDR3 has 13 amino acids. CDR3 nucleotide sequence: TGTGCCAGCAGCCGACTAGCCCCAGATACGCAGTATTTT. This gives the protein CASSRLAPDTQYF.